This record looks at one TCR beta chain sequence and its context. The data were obtained in a study of T-cell memory formation after mild COVID-19. 5'RACE primed from the constant segment yielded TCR alpha and TCR beta cDNA libraries bearing sample barcodes and UMIs. TCRdb ran MiXCR on the 5' RACE reads and lists one entry per CDR3 protein. The sample has a few hundred thousand distinct CDR3 sequences, roughly 22% seen once. Germline CDR1 is MNHEY and CDR2 is SVGEGT. CDR3 length: 13 amino acids. After removal of 7 bases from V and 5 bases from J, the junction contained 7 bases not matched to a gene. Sequenced sample: PBMCs or a T cell subset sorted from them (not recorded which). The chain joins TRBV6-2 or TRBV6-3 to TRBJ1-2; TRBD1 matches 7 bases. The receptor's source is an adult woman who had mild COVID-19 (a few samples of this study predate the infection). Cell type and time point are not known. The CDR3 nucleotides read TGTGCCAGCAAGTGGGGACAGCGGTATGGCTACACCTTC. Protein product: CASKWGQRYGYTF.